This T cell receptor beta chain was observed in a study of blood T cells in healthy people across ages. About the study: About one barcoded beta molecule per two T cells came from capture by template switching.

The CDR3 is made up of 10 amino acids. CDR1 DFQATT and CDR2 SNEGSKA come from the germline V gene (reference sequence). V was shortened by 3 bases and J by 14 bases, with 11 bases between the two germline ends. This clonotype has only a few counts. With a J-beta primer mix and a sample-barcoded 5' primer, a second PCR ran about 7 to 12 cycles. TCRdb redid the calling of the 5' RACE reads with MiXCR, one entry per CDR3 protein. In the table there are some 1.1 million distinct CDR3 sequences, more than 30% of which are singletons. Per sample, a minimum of 6.5 million PBMCs were isolated. The TCR originated in a man between 18 and 29 years old in good health. The specimen sequenced was blood. V gene TRBV20-1 combines with J gene TRBJ2-1, with D maybe TRBD1 (6 bases). The CDR3 region has the DNA TGCAGTGCTAGGGACAGAACCGAGTTCTTC. The encoded protein is CSARDRTEFF.